The present T cell receptor beta chain was sequenced within a study of cytomegalovirus exposure and HLA in healthy donors. Study outcomes and limitations: Later genetic work tied a missense DCLRE1C variant to beta-chain V and J trimming. The study put 150 to 200 TCR beta chains on its list as cytomegalovirus-associated.

The CDR3 totals 14 residues. Trimming cost V 0 bases and J 4 bases, with 9 bases left between them. Per germline, CDR1 LNHNV and CDR2 YYDKDF (reference sequence). Regarding this clone: Antigen specificity is unknown.

PCR involved 60 Vbeta and 13 Jbeta primers. Clones were read by immunoSEQ multiplex PCR, and TCRdb kept only the in-frame ones, dropping some. Of 130,000 to 150,000 clones listed, approximately 80% are singletons. At the time of sampling, donors were nominally healthy, though unrecorded immune exposures were likely. The sequencing input was PBMCs. This TCR came from a young woman in good health and CMV-seropositive. The V gene is TRBV15, the J gene TRBJ1-2; weak D call: TRBD1 (6 bases). The CDR3 bases are TGTGCCACCAGCAGAGATCAGGGGATCTATGGCTACACCTTC. It yields the protein CATSRDQGIYGYTF.